This T cell receptor beta chain is from a study of beta chain features in type 1 diabetes. Regarding the study as a whole: TCRB CDR3s were moderately but significantly shorter in Type 1 diabetes patients in all four CD4+ subsets.

Worth noting for this clone: Its antigen remains unknown.

Between the trimmed V and J ends, which lost 8 bases and 7 bases, there was a span of 12 bases. The CDR3 extends over 12 amino acids. CDR1 and CDR2 from the germline V gene are MNHNS and SASEGT. Expressed TCRB transcripts were sequenced, since all the RNA that had been isolated was reverse transcribed. The protocol was immunoSEQ multiplex PCR, while the TCRdb copy is restricted to in-frame clones and leaves out a portion. The sample shows 100,000 to 150,000 clones, roughly 10% of them seen only once. Sequencing was done on a sample of central memory CD4+ T cells from blood. This chain links TRBV6-1 with TRBJ1-5, with unresolved D. This TCR was recovered from a man between 25 and 39 years old with type 1 diabetes. CDR3 coding DNA: TGTGCCAGCGGCCCACAGCCGCAGCCCCAGCATTTT. The encoded protein is CASGPQPQPQHF.